Below, 8 T cell receptor beta chains from the same sample are listed, as sequenced in a study of blood T cell repertoires in COVID-19. The assay was immunoSEQ multiplex PCR, and TCRdb's table has in-frame clones only and misses some. The sample records fewer than 250,000 clones, roughly four fifths being singletons. Input material: peripheral blood. All receptors come from a woman older than 75 with acute or convalescent COVID-19.

The genes are TRBV7-6 and TRBJ1-5; perhaps TRBD1 as D (5 bases). This CDR3 has 16 amino acids. Germline V gene sequence: CDR1 SGHVS, CDR2 FNYEAQ. Trimming took 5 bases from V and 4 from J, leaving 18 bases between them. CDR3 amino acids: CASSPEPGGSNQPQHF. The CDR3 coding sequence is TGTGCCAGCAGCCCCGAGCCCGGGGGTAGTAATCAGCCCCAGCATTTT.

This clone was counted a single time. The rearrangement links TRBV12-3 or TRBV12-4 to TRBJ2-5, with a weak D call TRBD1 (5 bases). Trimming took 1 base from V and 6 from J, leaving 9 bases between them. The CDR3 runs to 13 residues. CDR3: CASSLGGAKTQYF. Written as DNA, the CDR3 is TGTGCCAGCAGTTTAGGGGGCGCGAAGACCCAGTACTTC.

The genes are TRBV4-3 and TRBJ2-1, with 11 bases aligning to TRBD2. This CDR3 has 16 residues. Germline lookup yields CDR1 LGHNA and CDR2 YSLEER. Germline trimming cut 0 bases from V and 7 bases from J; bases unmatched to any gene: 5. The CDR3 sequence: CASSQEGSGGANEQFF. For the CDR3, the DNA is TGCGCCAGCAGCCAAGAGGGTAGCGGGGGGGCAAATGAGCAGTTCTTC.

The genes are TRBV18 and TRBJ2-7; tentative D call: TRBD1 (5 bases). This CDR3 contains 15 residues. From germline, CDR1 is KGHSH and CDR2 LQKENI. V was cut by 5 bases and J by 0 bases, with 14 bases left in between. CDR3 amino acids: CASSTGQGLSYEQYF. CDR3 coding DNA: TGTGCCAGCTCAACCGGCCAGGGCCTCTCCTACGAGCAGTACTTC.

The chain couples TRBV4-1 to TRBJ2-1, with a tentative D call TRBD1 (5 bases). The length of the CDR3 is 14 residues. Germline V CDR1 and CDR2: MGHRA, YSYEKL. Trimming removed 2 bases from V and 5 bases from J, with 10 bases in between. This CDR3 reads CASSQLMGHNEQFF. The CDR3 DNA follows: TGCGCCAGCAGCCAATTGATGGGGCACAATGAGCAGTTCTTC.

J is TRBJ1-4 and V is TRBV4-1, with 7 bases identical to TRBD1. The CDR3 runs 15 residues. Germline V CDR1 and CDR2: MGHRA, YSYEKL. Trimming cost V 2 bases and J 5 bases; bases outside gene matches: 5. CDR3 sequence reads: CASSQSDRSNEKLFF. In nucleotides, the CDR3 is TGCGCCAGCAGCCAATCGGACAGGTCAAATGAAAAACTGTTTTTT.

This clone has a single count. The chain links TRBV18 to TRBJ2-3, with 8 bases that match TRBD1. This CDR3 comprises 15 residues. Germline CDR1 is KGHSH and CDR2 is LQKENI. The junction had 7 bases not matched to a gene; V was cut back by 6 bases and J by 2 bases. CDR3 sequence (DNA): TGTGCCAGCTCCCGCGGACAGGGTAACACAGATACGCAGTATTTT. Its protein product is CASSRGQGNTDTQYF.

V and J are TRBV28 and TRBJ2-7; maybe TRBD1 (5 bases). V dropped 7 bases and J dropped 4 bases, with 11 bases sitting between them. The CDR3 is 12 residues long. Per germline, CDR1 MDHEN and CDR2 SYDVKM. The CDR3 region is CASTLQGYEQYF. CDR3 DNA: TGTGCCAGCACGCTTCAGGGTTACGAGCAGTACTTC. Together with reference TRBV28 and TRBJ2-7, the CDR3 gives the full variable domain: DVKVTQSSRYLVKRTGEKVFLECVQDMDHENMFWYRQDPGLGLRLIYFSYDVKMKEKGDIPEGYSVSREKKERFSLILESASTNQTSMYLCASTLQGYEQYFGPGTRLTVT.